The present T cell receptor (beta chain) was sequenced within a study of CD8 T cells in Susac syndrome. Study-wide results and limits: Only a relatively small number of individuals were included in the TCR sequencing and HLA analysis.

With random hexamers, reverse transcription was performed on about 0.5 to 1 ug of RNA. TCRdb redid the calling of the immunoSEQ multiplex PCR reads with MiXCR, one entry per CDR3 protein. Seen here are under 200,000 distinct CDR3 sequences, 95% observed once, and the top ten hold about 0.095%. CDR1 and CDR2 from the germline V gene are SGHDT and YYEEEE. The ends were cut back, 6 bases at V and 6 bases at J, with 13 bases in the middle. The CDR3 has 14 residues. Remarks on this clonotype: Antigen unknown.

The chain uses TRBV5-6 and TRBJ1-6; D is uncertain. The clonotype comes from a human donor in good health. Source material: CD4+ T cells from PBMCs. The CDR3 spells CASNQELANSPLHF. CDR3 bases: TGTGCCAGCAACCAAGAATTGGCTAATTCACCCCTCCACTTT.